The rows below give T cell receptor beta chains drawn from one sample of a study of OX40 agonist ivuxolimab in advanced cancers. The data were produced by immunoSEQ multiplex PCR, yet TCRdb's version contains in-frame clones alone and is incomplete. Of more than 70,000 clones detected, 89% appear once; the ten largest clones hold over 10%. This sample comprised CD4+ or CD8+ T cells sorted from blood, obtained in a trial of the OX40 agonist ivuxolimab. These receptors were taken from an adult with an advanced solid tumor such as melanoma, head and neck, liver or kidney cancer. CDR3s include the opening cysteine and the closing phenylalanine or tryptophan. D genes are given only for firm matches. Size is stated for part of the rows, as once, few or many counts, or as a class when the clone is expanded.

abundance,v_gene,j_gene,d_gene,CDR3aa,CDR3nt
-,TRBV6-1,TRBJ1-1,-,CASFRMNTEAFF,TGTGCCAGCTTCAGGATGAACACTGAAGCTTTCTTT
-,TRBV15,TRBJ2-2,-,CATSREGYRAGELFF,TGTGCCACCAGCAGAGAGGGATACAGAGCCGGGGAGCTGTTTTTT
-,TRBV18,TRBJ1-1,-,CASSETVNTEAFF,TGTGCCAGCTCGGAGACGGTGAACACTGAAGCTTTCTTT
-,TRBV4-2,TRBJ2-4,TRBD2,CASSHALVRRGGNIQYF,TGTGCCAGCAGCCATGCTTTGGTCCGGCGCGGGGGGAACATTCAGTACTTC
-,TRBV2,TRBJ2-5,-,CASSVYETQYF,TGTGCCAGCAGTGTGTACGAGACCCAGTACTTC
-,TRBV6-6,TRBJ1-3,TRBD1,CATRDSRSGNTIYF,TGTGCCACCCGGGACAGCCGCTCTGGAAACACCATATATTTT
once,TRBV10-2,TRBJ2-2,-,CASSVAASTGELFF,TGCGCCAGCAGTGTGGCAGCCTCTACCGGGGAGCTGTTTTTT
-,TRBV6-5,TRBJ1-2,-,CASRIAQGVGGYTF,TGTGCCAGCAGGATTGCCCAGGGCGTCGGCGGCTACACCTTC
few,TRBV14,TRBJ1-1,-,CASSQPGMNTEAFF,TGTGCCAGCAGCCAACCAGGGATGAACACTGAAGCTTTCTTT
-,TRBV6-1,TRBJ2-7,TRBD1,CASNRQGAPYEQYF,TGTGCCAGCAACCGACAGGGGGCCCCCTACGAGCAGTACTTC
-,TRBV9,TRBJ2-1,-,CASSATVNNEQFF,TGTGCCAGCAGCGCGACAGTTAACAATGAGCAGTTCTTC
-,TRBV5-6,TRBJ2-7,TRBD2,CASSYTSGSYEQYF,TGTGCCAGCAGCTACACTAGCGGGAGCTACGAGCAGTACTTC
-,TRBV5-1,TRBJ2-3,TRBD2,CASSPGRDTQYF,TGCGCCAGCAGCCCCGGGAGGGATACGCAGTATTTT
-,TRBV5-1,TRBJ2-5,TRBD2,CASSLGLAGEGEQYF,TGCGCCAGCAGCTTGGGACTAGCGGGAGAAGGGGAGCAGTACTTC
-,TRBV5-4,TRBJ2-3,-,CASSLRTDTQYF,TGTGCCAGCAGCTTAAGGACAGATACGCAGTATTTT
-,TRBV11-2,TRBJ2-1,TRBD2,CASSFPGASGYNEQFF,TGTGCCAGCAGCTTCCCCGGGGCTAGCGGTTACAATGAGCAGTTCTTC
-,TRBV5-1,TRBJ1-2,-,CASSSGPEGGYTF,TGCGCCAGCAGCTCCGGCCCAGAGGGAGGCTACACCTTC
-,TRBV2,TRBJ2-3,TRBD2,CASSGLAGGTDTQYF,TGTGCCAGCAGTGGACTAGCGGGGGGCACAGATACGCAGTATTTT
-,TRBV19,TRBJ2-3,-,CASSIGRPTGFTDTQYF,TGTGCCAGTAGTATAGGCAGGCCCACTGGTTTCACAGATACGCAGTATTTT
-,TRBV7-2,TRBJ2-7,TRBD2,CASSFMTSGEGEQYF,TGTGCCAGCAGCTTCATGACTAGCGGGGAGGGCGAGCAGTACTTC
-,TRBV28,TRBJ2-7,-,CATTSSQGLGEQYF,TGTGCCACCACTAGCTCCCAGGGATTAGGCGAGCAGTACTTC
once,TRBV6-6,TRBJ1-1,-,CASSYRGPFGTEAFF,TGTGCCAGCAGTTATAGGGGCCCGTTTGGGACTGAAGCTTTCTTT
-,TRBV4-1,TRBJ2-5,TRBD2,CASSQDAAGVEETQYF,TGCGCCAGCAGCCAAGATGCAGCGGGAGTTGAGGAGACCCAGTACTTC
once,TRBV5-4,TRBJ2-4,-,CASSLVGRENIQYF,TGTGCCAGCAGCTTGGTGGGTAGAGAAAACATTCAGTACTTC
-,TRBV6-5,TRBJ2-1,-,CASRGAGQLWNEQFF,TGTGCCAGCAGGGGGGCGGGACAGCTCTGGAATGAGCAGTTCTTC
-,TRBV5-5,TRBJ2-7,TRBD2,CASSQPGTSVYEQYF,TGTGCCAGCAGCCAGCCCGGGACTAGCGTCTACGAGCAGTACTTC
-,TRBV28,TRBJ1-2,-,CASSLSNYGYTF,TGTGCCAGCAGTCTCAGTAACTATGGCTACACCTTC